This TCR beta chain was documented in a study of T cell clones after liver transplantation. Looking at the study overall: HCV positivity affected three of eight recipients; the rest lacked autoimmune or viral indications. Blood was drawn pre-transplant, before withdrawal, and after full or failed withdrawal.

Germline values: CDR1 SGHTA, CDR2 FQGTGA. The ends were cut back, 4 bases at V and 6 bases at J, with 21 bases in the middle. This CDR3 has 16 residues. Concerning this clone itself: The target antigen is unknown.

Study results and caveats: Low donor cell numbers restricted donor-reactive repertoire measurement in two subjects.

The table came from immunoSEQ multiplex PCR; TCRdb's copy has only in-frame clones and leaves some out. The sample yields about 20,000 clones, approximately 93% seen once. Unstimulated PBMCs were sorted into CD3+CD4+ and CD3+CD8+ populations. The specimen comprised CD8+ T cells from blood, sampled less than 27 months after liver transplant. The chain is built from TRBV7-3 and TRBJ1-2, with D possibly matching TRBD1 (5 bases). This TCR came from a human patient who received a liver transplant. The graft donor may have contributed some T cells. CDR3 sequence: CASSSTGRGRLDGYTF. Here the CDR3 DNA reads TGTGCCAGCAGCTCAACCGGGCGGGGGAGGCTAGATGGCTACACCTTC.